The 11 T cell receptor beta chains given below trace back to one sample, sequenced in a study of blood T cell repertoires in COVID-19. Sequenced by immunoSEQ multiplex PCR; TCRdb stores in-frame clones only, minus some. The sample includes tens of thousands of clones, 85% to 95% seen only once; the top ten take around 1.6%. Sequenced sample: peripheral blood. The origin of the receptors is a man in his fifties or sixties with acute or convalescent COVID-19.

V usage is TRBV5-1 and J usage is TRBJ1-1; 10 nucleotides agree with TRBD1. J was trimmed by 3 bases and V by 3 bases; bases with no gene match: 11. The CDR3 spans 17 residues. Looked up from germline, CDR1 is SGHRS and CDR2 is YFSETQ. The CDR3, as DNA: TGCGCCAGCAGCTCTTCGACAGGGGGCGAGGTGGACACTGAAGCTTTCTTT. It yields the protein CASSSSTGGEVDTEAFF.

This clone showed up just once. This chain joins TRBV4-2 and TRBJ1-2; possible D gene TRBD1, 5 bases. The length of the CDR3 is 15 residues. Germline CDR1 LGHNA, CDR2 YNFKEQ. Trimming took off 0 bases at V and 2 bases at J, with 10 bases between the two ends. The CDR3 DNA is TGTGCCAGCAGCCAAGAAGTGGGGCTAAACTATGGCTACACCTTC. Translation: CASSQEVGLNYGYTF.

The V gene is TRBV27, the J gene TRBJ2-7; 9 positions agree with TRBD1. J gave up 7 bases and V 1 base, and 2 bases lay outside the gene matches. The germline V gene encodes CDR1 MNHEY and CDR2 SMNVEV (reference sequence). This CDR3 has 13 residues. The CDR3 reads CASSLWGQGEQYF. DNA of the CDR3: TGTGCCAGCAGTTTATGGGGACAGGGAGAGCAGTACTTC.

V gene TRBV7-2 combines with J gene TRBJ1-5; D is unresolved. The germline V and J ends were trimmed by 5 bases and 3 bases, with 8 bases remaining between them. The germline V gene encodes CDR1 SGHTA and CDR2 FQGNSA. This CDR3 region has 13 residues. CDR3 protein: CASSHSPNQPQHF. CDR3 bases: TGTGCCAGCAGCCACAGCCCCAATCAGCCCCAGCATTTT.

This sequence joins TRBV2 and TRBJ2-1; 9 nucleotides agree with TRBD1. Germline CDR1 and CDR2: SNHLY and FYNNEI. The V segment lost 6 bases and the J segment 9 bases; nucleotides outside the gene matches: 6. The CDR3 runs to 13 residues. CDR3 DNA sequence: TGTGCCAGCAGGGGACAGGGTCTCGCTGAGCAGTTCTTC. Amino acid sequence: CASRGQGLAEQFF.

This chain links TRBV15 with TRBJ1-2; 9 bases align to TRBD1. The ends lost 0 bases at V and 5 bases at J; junction bases unmatched: 10. The V gene's germline CDR1 is LNHNV and CDR2 YYDKDF (reference sequence). The CDR3 runs 17 residues. CDR3 DNA sequence: TGTGCCACCAGCAGAGATGTTTTGGGACAGGGTTTATATGGCTACACCTTC. Translating gives CATSRDVLGQGLYGYTF.

CDR3 coding DNA: TGTGCCAGCAGCCAAGATCGCGCGACTGGGAGCTACGAGCAGTACTTC. Encoded protein: CASSQDRATGSYEQYF. V is TRBV4-2 and J is TRBJ2-7; perhaps TRBD2 as D (5 bases). Germline V lookup: CDR1 LGHNA, CDR2 YNFKEQ. This CDR3 is built from 16 residues. Trimming cost V 0 bases and J 3 bases, with 15 bases left between them.

This sequence joins TRBV5-1 and TRBJ2-7; 7 bases are shared with TRBD2. The CDR3 length is 15 residues. V was pared by 2 bases and J by 0 bases, with 5 bases of the junction left unmatched. CDR1 and CDR2 (germline): SGHRS, YFSETQ. The CDR3 DNA reads TGCGCCAGCAGCTTCCAGCGGGGCAGCTCCTACGAGCAGTACTTC. Translated: CASSFQRGSSYEQYF.

The chain couples TRBV14 to TRBJ1-2; D is possibly TRBD1 (6 bases). CDR1 and CDR2 (germline): SGHDN, FVKESK. V was pared by 0 bases and J by 1 base, with 9 bases between. The CDR3 totals 15 residues. The CDR3 nucleotides read TGTGCCAGCAGCCAAGACTCAGGGGTTAACTATGGCTACACCTTC. This codes for CASSQDSGVNYGYTF.

V and J are TRBV5-5 and TRBJ2-1; no definite D call. Germline V gene sequence: CDR1 SGHKS, CDR2 YYEKEE (reference sequence). V lost 4 bases, J lost 5 bases, and 7 bases lay in between. The CDR3 extends over 12 amino acids. The CDR3 DNA sequence: TGTGCCAGCAGCGCCGAGAACAATGAGCAGTTCTTC. Its translation is CASSAENNEQFF.

V gene TRBV20-1 combines with J gene TRBJ2-1; 12 positions agree with TRBD2. The trim removed 3 bases at V and 10 bases at J, leaving 10 bases unmatched. The CDR3 totals 15 residues. CDR1 and CDR2 (germline): DFQATT, SNEGSKA (reference sequence). DNA of the CDR3: TGCAGTGCTAGTTCGCCACTAGCGGGAGGAAACGAGCAGTTCTTC. It translates to CSASSPLAGGNEQFF.